This TCR beta chain was obtained from a study of cytomegalovirus exposure and HLA in healthy donors. Findings and caveats of the study: The later analysis indicated that the majority of CMV-associated TCR beta chains appeared HLA-restricted. A later analysis showed TCR association rates differing by HLA locus, peaking at DRB1 and lowest at HLA-C.

Both 60 Vbeta primers and 13 Jbeta primers went into the PCR. Produced via immunoSEQ multiplex PCR; TCRdb's table is partial and in-frame only. The table shows about 160,000 clones, with 65% to 80% occurring only once. CDR1 and CDR2 from the germline V gene are MNHNY and SVGAGI (reference sequence). The CDR3 is made up of 13 amino acids. With respect to this clone: Its antigen is unknown. Mismatch with germline at one junction end may stem from a read error.

Sample: PBMCs. This chain uses TRBV6-6 with TRBJ2-7, with 10 nucleotides matching TRBD1. The TCR comes from a man in his forties in good health and CMV-seronegative. In nucleotides, the CDR3 is TGTGTCAGCAGTAGGACAGGGGGATACGAGCAGTACTTC. This translates into CVSSRTGGYEQYF.